This T cell receptor (beta chain) was captured by sequencing in a study of OX40 agonist ivuxolimab in advanced cancers. Points from the study as a whole: At 0.1 to 3.0 mg/kg and by week 6, clonal expansion occurred in CD4+ and CD8+ blood T cells.

V dropped 3 bases and J dropped 2 bases, with 11 bases sitting between them. The CDR3 is made up of 15 amino acids. CDR1 and CDR2 (germline): SGHTA, FQGNSA. The assay was immunoSEQ multiplex PCR, and TCRdb's table has in-frame clones only and misses some. The sample records approximately 68,000 clones, approximately 81% being singletons. A note on this clone: Its antigen is unidentified.

The receptor's source is an adult with an advanced solid tumor such as melanoma, head and neck, liver or kidney cancer. This chain uses TRBV7-2 with TRBJ1-5, with D perhaps TRBD1 (5 bases). The starting material was CD4+ or CD8+ T cells sorted from blood, obtained in a trial of the OX40 agonist ivuxolimab. CDR3 bases: TGTGCCAGCAGCTTTGGGGCCCCGGGCAATCAGCCCCAGCATTTT. Residues: CASSFGAPGNQPQHF.